This entry lists 10 T cell receptor beta chains sequenced from one sample in a study of cytomegalovirus exposure and HLA in healthy donors (TCRdb year 2017). Library prep was done by the immunoSEQ multiplex PCR assay. A mixture of 60 forward primers for TCR Vbeta segments and 13 reverse primers for TCR Jbeta segments was used in the multiplex PCR. The source is immuneACCESS, and TCRdb retained only in-frame sequences with V and J called. Part of the clones is not carried over; for the studies checked, unresolved V genes explain less than half of this, and the remainder is unexplained. The sample records fewer than 200,000 clones, around 80% of which are singletons. Around 4.3% of the sample lies in the top ten. The sequencing input was PBMCs. These receptors all come from a woman aged 50 to 60 in good health and CMV-seropositive.

The chain combines TRBV12-1 with TRBJ2-1; TRBD2, the table's D call, lacks a check against the DNA. TRBV12-1 is termed a pseudogene. The CDR3 has 13 amino acids. The CDR3 here is CASITRDYNEQFF. The CDR3 coding sequence is TGTGCCAGTATAACGCGGGACTACAATGAGCAGTTCTTC.

This clone was observed once. This rearrangement joins TRBV28 to TRBJ2-1; D is perhaps TRBD2 (6 bases). Germline assignment: CDR1 MDHEN and CDR2 SYDVKM. CDR3 size: 16 residues. Trimming shortened V by 4 bases and J by 0 bases, and 13 bases separated the two germline ends. The CDR3 spells CASSSAGSGSYNEQFF. CDR3 bases: TGTGCCAGCAGTTCGGCGGGGTCCGGCTCCTACAATGAGCAGTTCTTC.

This sequence joins TRBV7-8 and TRBJ2-7, with 10 bases aligning to TRBD2. V dropped 0 bases and J dropped 2; count of bases not matched to a gene: 7. Germline loops: CDR1 SGHVS, CDR2 FQNEAQ. The length of the CDR3 is 17 residues. The CDR3 spells CASSLARPSGSTYEQYF. In DNA form, the CDR3 reads TGTGCCAGCAGCTTAGCCCGCCCTAGCGGGAGCACCTACGAGCAGTACTTC.

The genes are TRBV2 and TRBJ2-3; D gene ambiguous. Trimming stripped 3 bases from V and 4 bases from J, with 11 bases between. CDR1 and CDR2 (germline): SNHLY, FYNNEI. The CDR3 spans 14 residues. CDR3 DNA: TGTGCCAGCAGTGATTTCGCGGCCCCAGATACGCAGTATTTT. Its translation: CASSDFAAPDTQYF.

J is TRBJ2-7 and V is TRBV15, with 7 bases fitting TRBD1. The CDR3 covers 15 residues. The germline V gene has CDR1 LNHNV and CDR2 YYDKDF (reference sequence). The ends lost 1 base at V and 3 bases at J; junction bases unmatched: 6. In DNA, the CDR3 is TGTGCCACCAGCAGAGCCCCGGCAGGGGGCTACGAGCAGTACTTC. This encodes CATSRAPAGGYEQYF.

J is TRBJ2-1 and V is TRBV4-3; 7 bases align to TRBD2. The CDR3 is made up of 15 amino acids. Per the germline V gene, CDR1 is LGHNA and CDR2 is YSLEER. The J segment lost 10 bases and the V segment lost 0 bases, leaving 9 bases of the junction unmatched. CDR3 sequence reads: CASSQDRGLGREQFF. The CDR3 DNA reads as TGCGCCAGCAGCCAAGATCGTGGACTAGGTCGAGAGCAGTTCTTC.

This clone came up once. The chain employs TRBV7-9 and TRBJ1-3, with 7 bases that match TRBD1. The junction had 8 bases not matched to a gene; V was cut back by 5 bases and J by 4 bases. The CDR3 loop spans 15 amino acids. Germline loops: CDR1 SEHNR, CDR2 FQNEAQ (reference sequence). Here the CDR3 reads CASSPLTGSGNTIYF. CDR3 DNA: TGTGCCAGCAGCCCTCTGACAGGGTCCGGAAACACCATATATTTT.

The chain recombines TRBV14 with TRBJ2-1; TRBD1 aligns across 7 bases. There are 13 residues in the CDR3. V was pared by 4 bases and J by 13 bases, with 10 bases of the junction left unmatched. Germline V gene lookup returns CDR1 SGHDN and CDR2 FVKESK. Written as DNA, the CDR3 is TGTGCCAGCAGCCCGCTTCGACAGGGTATCCAGTTCTTC. Translating gives CASSPLRQGIQFF.

This chain connects TRBV5-1 to TRBJ2-6; maybe TRBD1 (5 bases). Germline CDR1 SGHRS, CDR2 YFSETQ. The CDR3 spans 17 residues. Trimming left V 0 bases short and J 0 bases short, with 10 bases between. CDR3 in DNA: TGCGCCAGCAGCTTGGTCACAGGTGGCTCTGGGGCCAACGTCCTGACTTTC. Protein: CASSLVTGGSGANVLTF.

V is TRBV11-2 and J is TRBJ1-1; a weak D match, TRBD1 (5 bases). CDR1 is SGHAT, CDR2 FQNNGV, per germline. Trimming pared 6 bases from V and 5 bases from J, leaving 10 bases between. This CDR3 contains 12 residues. CDR3 protein: CASSFRDTEAFF. The CDR3 DNA reads TGTGCCAGCAGTTTCAGGGATACTGAAGCTTTCTTT.